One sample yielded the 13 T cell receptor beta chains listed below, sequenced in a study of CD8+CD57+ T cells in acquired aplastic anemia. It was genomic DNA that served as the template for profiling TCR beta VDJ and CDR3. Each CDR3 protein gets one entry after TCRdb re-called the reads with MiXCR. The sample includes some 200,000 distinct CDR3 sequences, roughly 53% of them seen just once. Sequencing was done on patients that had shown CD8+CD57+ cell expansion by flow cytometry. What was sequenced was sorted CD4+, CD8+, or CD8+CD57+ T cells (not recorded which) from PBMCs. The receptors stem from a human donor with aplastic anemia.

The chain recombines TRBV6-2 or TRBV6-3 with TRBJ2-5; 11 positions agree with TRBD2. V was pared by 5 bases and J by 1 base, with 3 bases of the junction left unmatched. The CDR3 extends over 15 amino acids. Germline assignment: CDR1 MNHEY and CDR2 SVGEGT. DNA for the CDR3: TGTGCCAGCAGTCAACTAGCGGGGGCCCAAGAGACCCAGTACTTC. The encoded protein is CASSQLAGAQETQYF.

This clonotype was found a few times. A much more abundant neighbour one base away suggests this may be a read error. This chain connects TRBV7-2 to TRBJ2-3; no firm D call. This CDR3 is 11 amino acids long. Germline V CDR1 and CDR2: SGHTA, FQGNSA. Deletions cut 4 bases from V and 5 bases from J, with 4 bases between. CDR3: CASSSIDTQYF. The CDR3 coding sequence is TGTGCCAGCAGCTCGATAGATACGCAGTATTTT.

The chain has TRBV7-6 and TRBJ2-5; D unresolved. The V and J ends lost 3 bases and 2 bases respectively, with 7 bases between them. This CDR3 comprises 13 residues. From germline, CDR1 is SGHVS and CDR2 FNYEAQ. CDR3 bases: TGTGCCAGCAGCTTCGGAAGGCAAGAGACCCAGTACTTC. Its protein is CASSFGRQETQYF.

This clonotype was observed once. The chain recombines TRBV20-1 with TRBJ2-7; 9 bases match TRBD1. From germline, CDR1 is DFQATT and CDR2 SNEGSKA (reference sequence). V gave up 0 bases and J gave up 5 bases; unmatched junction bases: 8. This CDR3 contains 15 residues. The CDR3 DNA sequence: TGCAGTGCTAGAGATCGAGGGGACAGGGTCAACGAGCAGTACTTC. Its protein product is CSARDRGDRVNEQYF.

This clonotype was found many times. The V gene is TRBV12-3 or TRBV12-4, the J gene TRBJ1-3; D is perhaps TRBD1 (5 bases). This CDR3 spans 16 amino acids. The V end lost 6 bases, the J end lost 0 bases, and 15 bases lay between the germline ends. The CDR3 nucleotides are TGTGCCAGCAGCCTACAGGCGAGGGGCTCTGGAAACACCATATATTTT. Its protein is CASSLQARGSGNTIYF.

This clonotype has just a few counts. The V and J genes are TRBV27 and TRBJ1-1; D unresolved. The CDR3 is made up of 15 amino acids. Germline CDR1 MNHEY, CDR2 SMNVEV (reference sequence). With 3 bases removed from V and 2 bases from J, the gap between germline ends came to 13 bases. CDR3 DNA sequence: TGTGCCAGCAGTTTGACCCCCCGGGCAAACACTGAAGCTTTCTTT. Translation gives CASSLTPRANTEAFF.

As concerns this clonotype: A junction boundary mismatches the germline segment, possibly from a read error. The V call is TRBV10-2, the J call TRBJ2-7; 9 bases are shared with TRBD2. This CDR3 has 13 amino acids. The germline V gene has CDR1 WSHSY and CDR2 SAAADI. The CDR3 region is CASSAVDSGSRTF. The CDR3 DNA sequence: TGCGCCAGCAGTGCTGTCGATAGCGGGAGTCGTACCTTC.

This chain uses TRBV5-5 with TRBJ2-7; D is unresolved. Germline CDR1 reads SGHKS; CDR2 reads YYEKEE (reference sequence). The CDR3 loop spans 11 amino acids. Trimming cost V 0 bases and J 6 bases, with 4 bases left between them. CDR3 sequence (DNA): TGTGCCAGCAGCTTGGCCCTCGAGCAGTACTTC. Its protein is CASSLALEQYF.

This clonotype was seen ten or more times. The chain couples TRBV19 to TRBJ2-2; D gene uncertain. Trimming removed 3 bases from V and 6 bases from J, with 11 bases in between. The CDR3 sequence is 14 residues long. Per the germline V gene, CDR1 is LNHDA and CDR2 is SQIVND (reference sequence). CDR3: CASSILGLPGELFF. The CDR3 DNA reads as TGTGCCAGTAGTATCCTGGGGTTGCCCGGGGAGCTGTTTTTT.

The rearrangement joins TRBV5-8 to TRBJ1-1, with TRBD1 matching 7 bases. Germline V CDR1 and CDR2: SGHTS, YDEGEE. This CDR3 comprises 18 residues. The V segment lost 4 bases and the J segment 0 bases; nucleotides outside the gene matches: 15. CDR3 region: CASSAGPPGTDLNTEAFF. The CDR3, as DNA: TGTGCCAGCAGCGCTGGCCCCCCCGGGACAGACTTGAACACTGAAGCTTTCTTT.

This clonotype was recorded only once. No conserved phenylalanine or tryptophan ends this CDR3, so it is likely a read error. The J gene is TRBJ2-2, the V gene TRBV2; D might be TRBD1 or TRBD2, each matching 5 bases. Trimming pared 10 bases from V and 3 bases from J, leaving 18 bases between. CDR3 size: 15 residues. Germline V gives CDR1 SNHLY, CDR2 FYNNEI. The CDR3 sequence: CAIRDHRRDTGELFY. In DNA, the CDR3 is TGTGCCATCAGGGACCACCGTAGGGACACCGGGGAGCTGTTTTAT.

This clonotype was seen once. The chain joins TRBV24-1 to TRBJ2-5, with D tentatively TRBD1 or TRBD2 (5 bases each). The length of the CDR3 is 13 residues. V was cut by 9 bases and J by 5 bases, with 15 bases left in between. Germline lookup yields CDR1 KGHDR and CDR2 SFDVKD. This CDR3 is CATGRGRQETQYF. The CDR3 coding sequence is TGTGCCACCGGACGGGGCAGGCAGGAGACCCAGTACTTC.

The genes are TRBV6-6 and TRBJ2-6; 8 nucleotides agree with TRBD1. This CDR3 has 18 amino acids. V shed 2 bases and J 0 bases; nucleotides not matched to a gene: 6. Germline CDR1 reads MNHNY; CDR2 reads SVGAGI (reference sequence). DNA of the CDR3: TGTGCCAGCAGTTACCTGCGGACAGGGAGCTCTGGGGCCAACGTCCTGACTTTC. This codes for CASSYLRTGSSGANVLTF.